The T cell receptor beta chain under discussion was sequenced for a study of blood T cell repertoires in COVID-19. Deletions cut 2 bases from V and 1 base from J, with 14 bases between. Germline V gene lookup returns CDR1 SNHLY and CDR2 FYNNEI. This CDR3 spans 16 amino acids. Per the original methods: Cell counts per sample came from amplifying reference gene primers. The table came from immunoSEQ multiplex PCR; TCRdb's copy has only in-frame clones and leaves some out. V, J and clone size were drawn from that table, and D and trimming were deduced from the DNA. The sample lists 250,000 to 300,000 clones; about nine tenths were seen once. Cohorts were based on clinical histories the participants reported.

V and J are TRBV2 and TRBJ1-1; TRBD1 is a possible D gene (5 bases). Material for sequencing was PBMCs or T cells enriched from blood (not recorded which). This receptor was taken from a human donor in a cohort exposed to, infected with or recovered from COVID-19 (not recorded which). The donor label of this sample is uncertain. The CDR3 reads CASSETVLGGNTEAFF. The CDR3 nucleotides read TGTGCCAGCAGTGAAACAGTTCTGGGGGGGAACACTGAAGCTTTCTTT. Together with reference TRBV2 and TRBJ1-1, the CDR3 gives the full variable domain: EPEVTQTPSHQVTQMGQEVILRCVPISNHLYFYWYRQILGQKVEFLVSFYNNEISEKSEIFDDQFSVERPDGSNFTLKIRSTKLEDSAMYFCASSETVLGGNTEAFFGQGTRLTVV.